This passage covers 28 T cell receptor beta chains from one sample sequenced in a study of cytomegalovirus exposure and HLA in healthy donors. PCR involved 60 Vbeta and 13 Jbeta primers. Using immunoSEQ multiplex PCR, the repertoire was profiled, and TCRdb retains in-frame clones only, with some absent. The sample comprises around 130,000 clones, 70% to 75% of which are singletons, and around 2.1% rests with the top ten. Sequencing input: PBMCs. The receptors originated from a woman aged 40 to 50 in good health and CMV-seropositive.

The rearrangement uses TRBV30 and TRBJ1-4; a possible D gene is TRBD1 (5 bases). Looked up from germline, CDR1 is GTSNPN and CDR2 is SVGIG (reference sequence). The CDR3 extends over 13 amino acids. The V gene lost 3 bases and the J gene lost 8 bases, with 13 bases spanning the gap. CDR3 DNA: TGTGCCTGGAGAAAGGTGGGGCAGGAAAAACTGTTTTTT. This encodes CAWRKVGQEKLFF.

The CDR3 is CASSRTGRDIEQYF. The CDR3 DNA follows: TGTGCCAGCAGCAGGACAGGGAGAGATATCGAGCAGTACTTC. V usage is TRBV9 and J usage is TRBJ2-7; 8 bases map to TRBD1. The germline CDR1 and CDR2 sequences are SGDLS and YYNGEE. V dropped 4 bases and J dropped 6; count of bases not matched to a gene: 9. The CDR3 extends over 14 amino acids.

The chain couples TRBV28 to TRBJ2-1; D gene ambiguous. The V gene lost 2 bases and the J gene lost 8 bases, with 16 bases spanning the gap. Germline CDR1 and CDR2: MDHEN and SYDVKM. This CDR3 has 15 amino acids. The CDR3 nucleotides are TGTGCCAGCAGTTTAAGTTTTTTCGGTGAGGATGAGCAGTTCTTC. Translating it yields CASSLSFFGEDEQFF.

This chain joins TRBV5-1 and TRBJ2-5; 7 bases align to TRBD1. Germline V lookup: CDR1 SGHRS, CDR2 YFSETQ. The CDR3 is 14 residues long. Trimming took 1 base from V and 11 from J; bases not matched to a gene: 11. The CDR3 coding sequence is TGCGCCAGCAGCTTGACAGGGGAACTCGGAGAGCAGTACTTC. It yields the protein CASSLTGELGEQYF.

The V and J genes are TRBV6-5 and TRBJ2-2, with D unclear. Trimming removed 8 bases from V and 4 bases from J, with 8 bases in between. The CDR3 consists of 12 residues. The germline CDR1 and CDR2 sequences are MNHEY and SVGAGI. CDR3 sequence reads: CASWATTGELFF. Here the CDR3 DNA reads TGTGCCAGCTGGGCGACCACCGGGGAGCTGTTTTTT.

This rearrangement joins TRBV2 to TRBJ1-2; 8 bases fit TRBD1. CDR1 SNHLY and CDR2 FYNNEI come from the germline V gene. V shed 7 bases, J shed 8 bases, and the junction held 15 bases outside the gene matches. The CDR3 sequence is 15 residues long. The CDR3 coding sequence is TGTGCCAGCACCCTATCGGGCCAGGGGGCTGAGGGCTACACCTTC. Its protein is CASTLSGQGAEGYTF.

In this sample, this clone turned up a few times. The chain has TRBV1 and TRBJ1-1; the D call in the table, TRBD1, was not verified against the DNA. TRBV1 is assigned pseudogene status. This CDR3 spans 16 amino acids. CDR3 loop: CTSSLRSGVVWTEAFF. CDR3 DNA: TGCACCAGCAGCCTAAGATCAGGTGTGGTATGGACTGAAGCTTTCTTT.

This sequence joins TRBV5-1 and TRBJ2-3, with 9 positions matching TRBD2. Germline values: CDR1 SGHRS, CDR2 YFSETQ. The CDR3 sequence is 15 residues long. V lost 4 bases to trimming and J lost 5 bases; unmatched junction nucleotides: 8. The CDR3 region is CASSLSSGEVDTQYF. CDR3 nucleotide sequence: TGCGCCAGCAGCCTATCTAGCGGGGAAGTAGATACGCAGTATTTT.

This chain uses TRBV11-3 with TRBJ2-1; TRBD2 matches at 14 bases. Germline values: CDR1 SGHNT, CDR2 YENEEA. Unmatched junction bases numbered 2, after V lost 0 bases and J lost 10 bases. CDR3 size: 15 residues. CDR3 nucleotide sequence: TGTGCCAGCAGCTTAGATTGGACTAGCGGGAGGGAGCAGTTCTTC. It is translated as CASSLDWTSGREQFF.

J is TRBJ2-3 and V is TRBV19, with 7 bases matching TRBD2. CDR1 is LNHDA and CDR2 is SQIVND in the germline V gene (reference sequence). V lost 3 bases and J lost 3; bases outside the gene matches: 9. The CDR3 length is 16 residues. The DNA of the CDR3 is TGTGCCAGTAGTATTGGGGACTATAAAGGGACAGATACGCAGTATTTT. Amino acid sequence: CASSIGDYKGTDTQYF. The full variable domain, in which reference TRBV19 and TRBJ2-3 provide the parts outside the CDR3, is DGGITQSPKYLFRKEGQNVTLSCEQNLNHDAMYWYRQDPGQGLRLIYYSQIVNDFQKGDIAEGYSVSREKKESFPLTVTSAQKNPTAFYLCASSIGDYKGTDTQYFGPGTRLTVL.

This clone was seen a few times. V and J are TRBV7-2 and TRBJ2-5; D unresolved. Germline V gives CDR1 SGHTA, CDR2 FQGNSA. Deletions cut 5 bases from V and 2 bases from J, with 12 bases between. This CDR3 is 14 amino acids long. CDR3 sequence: CASSPRNKQETQYF. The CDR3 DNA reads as TGTGCCAGCAGCCCCCGCAACAAGCAAGAGACCCAGTACTTC.

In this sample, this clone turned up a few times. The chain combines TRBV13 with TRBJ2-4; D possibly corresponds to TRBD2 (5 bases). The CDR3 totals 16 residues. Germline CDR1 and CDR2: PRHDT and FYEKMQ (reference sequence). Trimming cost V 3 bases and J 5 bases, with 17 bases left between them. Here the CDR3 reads CASSFYGMDGQNIQYF. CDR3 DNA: TGTGCCAGCAGCTTTTACGGGATGGACGGACAAAACATTCAGTACTTC.

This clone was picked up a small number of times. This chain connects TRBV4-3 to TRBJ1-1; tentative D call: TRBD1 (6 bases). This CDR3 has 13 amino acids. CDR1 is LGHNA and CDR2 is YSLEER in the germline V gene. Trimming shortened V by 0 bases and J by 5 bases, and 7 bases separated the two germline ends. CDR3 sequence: CASSQDRGTEAFF. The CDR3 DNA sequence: TGCGCCAGCAGCCAAGATAGGGGGACTGAAGCTTTCTTT.

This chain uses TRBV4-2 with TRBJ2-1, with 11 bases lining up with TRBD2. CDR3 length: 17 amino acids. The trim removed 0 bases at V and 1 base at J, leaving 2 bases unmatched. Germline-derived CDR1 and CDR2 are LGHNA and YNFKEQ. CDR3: CASSQDLAGGSYNEQFF. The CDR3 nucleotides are TGTGCCAGCAGCCAAGATCTAGCGGGGGGATCCTACAATGAGCAGTTCTTC.

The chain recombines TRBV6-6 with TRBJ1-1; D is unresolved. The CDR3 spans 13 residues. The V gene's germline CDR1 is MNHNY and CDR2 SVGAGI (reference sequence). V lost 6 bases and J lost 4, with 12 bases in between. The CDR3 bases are TGTGCCAGCAGGATTGGACGGGGCACTGAAGCTTTCTTT. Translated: CASRIGRGTEAFF.

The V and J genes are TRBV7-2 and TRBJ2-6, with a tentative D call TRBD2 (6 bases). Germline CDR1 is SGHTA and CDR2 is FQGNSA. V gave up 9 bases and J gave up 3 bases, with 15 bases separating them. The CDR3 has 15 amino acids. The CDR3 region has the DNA TGTGCCAGTCTCTGGAGGGCAGTTGGGGCCAACGTCCTGACTTTC. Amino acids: CASLWRAVGANVLTF.

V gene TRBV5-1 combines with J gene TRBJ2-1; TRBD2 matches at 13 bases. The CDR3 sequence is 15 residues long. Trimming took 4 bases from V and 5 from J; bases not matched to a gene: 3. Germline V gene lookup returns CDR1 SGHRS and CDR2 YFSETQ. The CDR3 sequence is CASSPGTSGNNEQFF. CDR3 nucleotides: TGCGCCAGCAGCCCCGGGACTAGCGGGAACAATGAGCAGTTCTTC. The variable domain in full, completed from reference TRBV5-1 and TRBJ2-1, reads KAGVTQTPRYLIKTRGQQVTLSCSPISGHRSVSWYQQTPGQGLQFLFEYFSETQRNKGNFPGRFSGRQFSNSRSEMNVSTLELGDSALYLCASSPGTSGNNEQFFGPGTRLTVL.

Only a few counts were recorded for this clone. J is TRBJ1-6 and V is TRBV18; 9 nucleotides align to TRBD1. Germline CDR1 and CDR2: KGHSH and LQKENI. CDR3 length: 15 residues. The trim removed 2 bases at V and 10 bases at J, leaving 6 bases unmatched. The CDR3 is CASSPYGQGQSPLHF. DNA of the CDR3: TGTGCCAGCTCACCATACGGACAGGGGCAATCACCCCTCCACTTT.

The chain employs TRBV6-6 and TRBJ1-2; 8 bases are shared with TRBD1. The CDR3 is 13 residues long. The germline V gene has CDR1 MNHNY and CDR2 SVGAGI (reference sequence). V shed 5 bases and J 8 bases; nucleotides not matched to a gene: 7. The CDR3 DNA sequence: TGTGCCAGCAGTAGGACAGGGAGAGGCGGCTACACCTTC. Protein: CASSRTGRGGYTF.

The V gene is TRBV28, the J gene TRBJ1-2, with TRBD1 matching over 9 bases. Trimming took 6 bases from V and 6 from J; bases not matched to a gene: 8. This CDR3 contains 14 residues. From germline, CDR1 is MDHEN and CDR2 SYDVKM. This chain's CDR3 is CASRNLGTGNGYTF. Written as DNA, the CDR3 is TGTGCCAGCAGGAACCTCGGGACAGGGAATGGCTACACCTTC.

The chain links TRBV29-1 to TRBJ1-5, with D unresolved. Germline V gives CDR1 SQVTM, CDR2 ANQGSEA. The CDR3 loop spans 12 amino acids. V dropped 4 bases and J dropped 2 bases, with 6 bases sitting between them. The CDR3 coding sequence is TGCAGCGTTGCAGGTGGCAATCAGCCCCAGCATTTT. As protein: CSVAGGNQPQHF. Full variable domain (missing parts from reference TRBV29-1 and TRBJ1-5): SAVISQKPSRDICQRGTSLTIQCQVDSQVTMMFWYRQQPGQSLTLIATANQGSEATYESGFVIDKFPISRPNLTFSTLTVSNMSPEDSSIYLCSVAGGNQPQHFGDGTRLSIL.

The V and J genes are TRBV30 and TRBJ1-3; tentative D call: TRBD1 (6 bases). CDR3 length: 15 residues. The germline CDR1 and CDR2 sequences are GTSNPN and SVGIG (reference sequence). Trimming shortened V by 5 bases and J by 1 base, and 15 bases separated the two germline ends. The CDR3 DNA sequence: TGTGCCTGGGGACGGACAGTCCTTTCTGGAAACACCATATATTTT. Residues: CAWGRTVLSGNTIYF.

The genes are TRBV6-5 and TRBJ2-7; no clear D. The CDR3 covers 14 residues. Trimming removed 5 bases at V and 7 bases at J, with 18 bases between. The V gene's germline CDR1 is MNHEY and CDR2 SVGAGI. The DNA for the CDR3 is TGTGCCAGCAGTGAATTTTGGGCCAGCCCGGAGCAGTACTTC. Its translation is CASSEFWASPEQYF.

The DNA for the CDR3 is TGTGCCAGCAGCAAATTGACAGGGATGTACGAGCAGTACTTC. This codes for CASSKLTGMYEQYF. The rearrangement uses TRBV7-2 and TRBJ2-7; the match to TRBD1 covers 7 bases. This CDR3 is 14 amino acids long. The V segment lost 5 bases and the J segment 4 bases; nucleotides outside the gene matches: 8. Germline V gene lookup returns CDR1 SGHTA and CDR2 FQGNSA. Filled out from reference TRBV7-2 and TRBJ2-7, the complete variable domain reads GAGVSQSPSNKVTEKGKDVELRCDPISGHTALYWYRQSLGQGLEFLIYFQGNSAPDKSGLPSDRFSAERTGGSVSTLTIQRTQQEDSAVYLCASSKLTGMYEQYFGPGTRLTVT.

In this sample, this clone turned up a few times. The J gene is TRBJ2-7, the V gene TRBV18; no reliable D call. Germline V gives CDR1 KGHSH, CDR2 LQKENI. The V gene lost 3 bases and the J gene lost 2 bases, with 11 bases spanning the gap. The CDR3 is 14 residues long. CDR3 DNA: TGTGCCAGCTCACCGGGTGTGGGCCCCTACGAGCAGTACTTC. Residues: CASSPGVGPYEQYF.

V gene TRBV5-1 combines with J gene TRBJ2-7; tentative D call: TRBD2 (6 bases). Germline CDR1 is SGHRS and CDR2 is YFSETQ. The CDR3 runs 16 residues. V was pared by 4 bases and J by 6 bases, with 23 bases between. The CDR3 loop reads CASSMPGTGDRSEQYF. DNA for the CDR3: TGCGCCAGCAGCATGCCCGGGACGGGGGATAGATCCGAGCAGTACTTC.

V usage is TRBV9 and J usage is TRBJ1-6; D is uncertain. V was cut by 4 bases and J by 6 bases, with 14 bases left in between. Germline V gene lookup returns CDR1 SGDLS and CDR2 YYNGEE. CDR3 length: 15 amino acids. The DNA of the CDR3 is TGTGCCAGCAGCCCCCCTGAGGCCGGTAATTCACCCCTCCACTTT. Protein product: CASSPPEAGNSPLHF.

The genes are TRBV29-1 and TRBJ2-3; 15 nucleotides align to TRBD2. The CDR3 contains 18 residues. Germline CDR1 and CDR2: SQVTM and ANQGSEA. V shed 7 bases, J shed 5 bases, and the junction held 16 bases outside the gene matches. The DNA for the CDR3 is TGCAGCGGTCGAACCCACAGGACTAGCGGGGGGGCCAGAGATACGCAGTATTTT. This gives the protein CSGRTHRTSGGARDTQYF.